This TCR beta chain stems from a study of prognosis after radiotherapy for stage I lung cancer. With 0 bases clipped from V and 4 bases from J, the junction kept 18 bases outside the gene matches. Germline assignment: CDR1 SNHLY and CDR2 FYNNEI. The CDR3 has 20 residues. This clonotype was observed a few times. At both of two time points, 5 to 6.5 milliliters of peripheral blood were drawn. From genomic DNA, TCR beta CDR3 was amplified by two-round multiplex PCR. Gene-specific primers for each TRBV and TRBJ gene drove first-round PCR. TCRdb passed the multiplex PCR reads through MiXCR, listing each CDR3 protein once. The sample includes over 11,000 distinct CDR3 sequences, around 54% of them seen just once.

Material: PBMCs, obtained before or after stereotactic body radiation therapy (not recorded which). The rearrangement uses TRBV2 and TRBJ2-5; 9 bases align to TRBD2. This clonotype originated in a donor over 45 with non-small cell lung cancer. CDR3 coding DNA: TGTGCCAGCAGTGAAGCGCCATCTAGCGGGATTTTTCAAAGAGGAGAGACCCAGTACTTC. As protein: CASSEAPSSGIFQRGETQYF.